These 32 T cell receptor beta chains came from one sample sequenced in a study of T-cell reconstitution after alpha-beta-depleted transplantation in children. Unique molecular identifiers featured in how the TCRbeta library was prepared. TCRdb independently ran MiXCR on the PCR reads; one entry per CDR3 protein. The sample yields 280,000 or so distinct CDR3 sequences, around 10% seen once. The source material was peripheral blood, sampled 180 days after TCRalphabeta/CD19-depleted stem cell transplant. The receptors shown here come from a male patient between 2 and 15 years old who had a stem cell transplant for chronic granulomatous disease, so the T cells may come from the graft donor.

In its sample, this clonotype was seen many times. V is TRBV7-2 and J is TRBJ1-2; 11 nucleotides align to TRBD1. The CDR3 is made up of 14 amino acids. Germline assignment: CDR1 SGHTA and CDR2 FQGNSA. Trimming at V came to 5 bases and at J to 8 bases, leaving 7 bases not matched to a gene. The CDR3 is CASSHGQGAGGYTF. CDR3 sequence (DNA): TGTGCCAGCAGCCATGGACAGGGGGCAGGGGGCTACACCTTC.

This clonotype came up many times. CDR3: CASSLDGGQLQPQHF. The CDR3 DNA reads as TGTGCCAGCAGTTTAGACGGGGGGCAGCTTCAGCCCCAGCATTTT. This sequence joins TRBV12-3 or TRBV12-4 and TRBJ1-5; a weak D match, TRBD1 (6 bases). The CDR3 is 15 residues long. Trimming took off 1 base at V and 6 bases at J, with 13 bases between the two ends.

The sample holds many counts of this clonotype. The rearrangement joins TRBV11-1 to TRBJ2-2, with 14 bases lining up with TRBD2. Germline V CDR1 and CDR2: SGHAT, FQDESV (reference sequence). CDR3 length equals 20 residues. V lost 5 bases, J lost 7 bases, and 18 bases stayed unmatched. CDR3 protein: CASSSPGLAGVYDPDGELFF. The CDR3 DNA follows: TGTGCCAGCAGCAGCCCGGGACTAGCGGGAGTATATGATCCGGACGGGGAGCTGTTTTTT. The whole variable domain, filled in from reference TRBV11-1 and TRBJ2-2, reads EAEVAQSPRYKITEKSQAVAFWCDPISGHATLYWYRQILGQGPELLVQFQDESVVDDSQLPKDRFSAERLKGVDSTLKIQPAELGDSAMYLCASSSPGLAGVYDPDGELFFGEGSRLTVL.

This clonotype has just a few counts. V and J are TRBV5-1 and TRBJ2-7; D may be TRBD2 (6 bases). V lost 4 bases, J lost 2 bases, and 10 bases lay in between. CDR1 is SGHRS, CDR2 YFSETQ, per germline. The CDR3 spans 13 residues. CDR3 bases: TGCGCCAGCAGCCCACTAGCTACCTACGAGCAGTACTTC. Encoded protein: CASSPLATYEQYF.

This clonotype was detected many times. This chain links TRBV7-2 with TRBJ2-4; 7 bases line up with TRBD2. V lost 5 bases and J lost 1; bases outside the gene matches: 8. This CDR3 has 16 amino acids. Germline V gene lookup returns CDR1 SGHTA and CDR2 FQGNSA. CDR3 in amino acids: CASSPRLALAKNIQYF. In DNA form, the CDR3 reads TGTGCCAGCAGCCCCCGACTAGCCCTCGCCAAAAACATTCAGTACTTC.

This clonotype showed up many times. The CDR3 loop reads CASSLFQGGGEKLFF. In nucleotides, the CDR3 is TGTGCCAGCAGTTTATTTCAGGGTGGTGGTGAAAAACTGTTTTTT. J is TRBJ1-4 and V is TRBV28; possibly TRBD1 for D (5 bases). V lost 1 base and J 7 bases, leaving 13 bases between the germline ends. Germline V gene data show CDR1 as MDHEN and CDR2 as SYDVKM. This CDR3 spans 15 amino acids. Full variable domain (rest looked up from reference TRBV28 and TRBJ1-4): DVKVTQSSRYLVKRTGEKVFLECVQDMDHENMFWYRQDPGLGLRLIYFSYDVKMKEKGDIPEGYSVSREKKERFSLILESASTNQTSMYLCASSLFQGGGEKLFFGSGTQLSVL.

This clonotype has ten or more counts. The chain couples TRBV24-1 to TRBJ2-1; tentatively, D is TRBD1 (5 bases). The ends were cut back, 1 base at V and 6 bases at J, with 15 bases in the middle. The CDR3 loop spans 16 amino acids. Germline-derived CDR1 and CDR2 are KGHDR and SFDVKD. The CDR3 is CATSDFAGSLGNEQFF. The CDR3 coding sequence is TGTGCCACCAGTGATTTTGCAGGGTCGTTGGGCAATGAGCAGTTCTTC.

This clonotype was found a few times. This rearrangement joins TRBV12-3 or TRBV12-4 to TRBJ2-7; perhaps TRBD1 as D (5 bases). The CDR3 runs to 14 residues. V lost 5 bases and J lost 4, with 15 bases in between. The CDR3 protein is CASSLRTKEYEQYF. DNA of the CDR3: TGTGCCAGCAGTCTCAGGACAAAAGAGTACGAGCAGTACTTC.

This clonotype was recorded at least ten times. The rearrangement joins TRBV29-1 to TRBJ2-5; D may be TRBD1 or TRBD2 (5 bases each). V gave up 6 bases and J gave up 2 bases, with 16 bases separating them. CDR3 size: 14 residues. Germline CDR1 SQVTM, CDR2 ANQGSEA. The CDR3 reads CSVARAWGQETQYF. The CDR3 DNA reads TGCAGCGTGGCCAGGGCCTGGGGGCAAGAGACCCAGTACTTC.

This clonotype was picked up many times. This chain links TRBV6-2 or TRBV6-3 with TRBJ2-1; D is uncertain. The CDR3 spans 16 residues. The V and J ends lost 6 bases and 1 base respectively, with 16 bases between them. The germline gives CDR1 MNHEY, CDR2 SVGEGT. CDR3 sequence (DNA): TGTGCCAGCAGGACGGACCCCCGGATATCCTACAATGAGCAGTTCTTC. Its protein is CASRTDPRISYNEQFF.

The chain employs TRBV7-9 and TRBJ2-7; D possibly corresponds to TRBD1 (5 bases). The CDR3 is made up of 15 amino acids. Between the trimmed V and J ends, which lost 1 base and 7 bases, there was a span of 17 bases. The germline V gene has CDR1 SEHNR and CDR2 FQNEAQ (reference sequence). The CDR3 nucleotides are TGTGCCAGCAGCTTAGTGGCAGGGCCCCTTCCGGAGCAGTACTTC. This encodes CASSLVAGPLPEQYF.

This clonotype came up many times. The chain links TRBV2 to TRBJ2-7; TRBD2 agrees at 9 bases. With 5 bases clipped from V and 5 bases from J, the junction kept 10 bases outside the gene matches. The CDR3 loop spans 15 amino acids. Germline CDR1 and CDR2: SNHLY and FYNNEI. The CDR3 here is CASSLDRGRVHEQYF. CDR3 sequence (DNA): TGTGCCAGCAGTCTGGATCGCGGGAGGGTCCACGAGCAGTACTTC.

As to this clonotype: This clone may be a read error of a much larger clone one base away. V gene TRBV12-3 or TRBV12-4 combines with J gene TRBJ2-3, with 7 bases fitting TRBD1. This CDR3 contains 16 residues. CDR3 amino acids: CASSPRGDRRTDTQNF. In nucleotides, the CDR3 is TGTGCCAGCAGTCCGCGTGGGGACAGACGCACAGATACGCAGAATTTT.

In its sample, this clonotype was seen many times. The rearrangement joins TRBV6-1 to TRBJ2-7, with a weak D call TRBD2 (6 bases). V dropped 7 bases and J dropped 3 bases, with 19 bases sitting between them. CDR1 is MNHNS, CDR2 SASEGT, per germline. The CDR3 contains 15 residues. CDR3 in amino acids: CASTRFLEGLYEQYF. CDR3 coding DNA: TGTGCCAGCACCAGGTTTTTGGAGGGACTCTACGAGCAGTACTTC.

Many counts were recorded for this clonotype. The J gene is TRBJ1-4, the V gene TRBV20-1; 7 bases line up with TRBD1. CDR1 is DFQATT, CDR2 SNEGSKA, per germline (reference sequence). The CDR3 is 13 residues long. V lost 4 bases, J lost 8 bases, and 7 bases stayed unmatched. The CDR3 spells CSAIGTGEEKLFF. The CDR3, as DNA: TGCAGTGCTATAGGTACAGGGGAAGAAAAACTGTTTTTT.

The table lists this clonotype with many counts. The chain recombines TRBV28 with TRBJ2-1, with TRBD2 matching 7 bases. The CDR3 length is 14 residues. Germline V gene data show CDR1 as MDHEN and CDR2 as SYDVKM. The V segment lost 8 bases and the J segment 15 bases; nucleotides outside the gene matches: 19. CDR3: CASLPLAASIARFF. CDR3 coding DNA: TGTGCCAGCTTACCTCTAGCGGCAAGCATTGCAAGGTTCTTC.

The chain carries TRBV6-4 and TRBJ2-3; D is undetermined. Per germline, CDR1 MRHNA and CDR2 SNTAGT. The CDR3 loop spans 13 amino acids. Trimming pared 3 bases from V and 3 bases from J, leaving 7 bases between. The CDR3 is CASSESATDTQYF. As DNA, the CDR3 is TGTGCCAGCAGTGAGTCGGCAACAGATACGCAGTATTTT.

There are many counts of this clonotype. The V call is TRBV27, the J call TRBJ1-5; 9 bases map to TRBD1. CDR3 length: 14 residues. V shed 4 bases, J shed 8 bases, and the junction held 6 bases outside the gene matches. Germline assignment: CDR1 MNHEY and CDR2 SMNVEV (reference sequence). CDR3 sequence reads: CASSSRDRVKPQHF. The CDR3 nucleotides read TGTGCCAGCAGTTCCCGGGACAGGGTTAAGCCCCAGCATTTT.

This clonotype was recorded at least ten times. The V gene is TRBV28, the J gene TRBJ2-1; D is undetermined. The germline V gene has CDR1 MDHEN and CDR2 SYDVKM. Trimming cost V 3 bases and J 5 bases, with 11 bases left between them. This CDR3 contains 14 residues. Here the CDR3 DNA reads TGTGCCAGCAGTTTGGGTGGATCCGACAATGAGCAGTTCTTC. Its protein is CASSLGGSDNEQFF.

In its sample, this clonotype was seen many times. The chain uses TRBV13 and TRBJ2-7; 11 bases map to TRBD1. The germline V gene has CDR1 PRHDT and CDR2 FYEKMQ (reference sequence). The V and J ends lost 5 bases and 5 bases, in that order; junction bases with no gene match: 8. The CDR3 spans 15 residues. The CDR3 DNA sequence: TGTGCCAGCAGCCAGGACAGGGGGCCATCCCACGAGCAGTACTTC. Amino acid sequence: CASSQDRGPSHEQYF.

This clonotype was picked up many times. This chain joins TRBV20-1 and TRBJ1-1; D remains ambiguous. The CDR3 is 13 amino acids. V gave up 4 bases and J gave up 4 bases, with 13 bases separating them. CDR1 is DFQATT, CDR2 SNEGSKA, per germline (reference sequence). CDR3 coding DNA: TGCAGTGCTAAAGCGCCTGGGCGCACTGAAGCTTTCTTT. Translating it yields CSAKAPGRTEAFF.

This clonotype was detected many times. This chain links TRBV5-1 with TRBJ2-1, with D possibly matching TRBD2 (6 bases). This CDR3 is 12 amino acids long. Trimming left V 5 bases short and J 7 bases short, with 10 bases between. The germline V gene has CDR1 SGHRS and CDR2 YFSETQ. The CDR3 reads CASSLAVNEQFF. CDR3 nucleotides: TGCGCCAGCAGTTTAGCGGTAAATGAGCAGTTCTTC.

This chain connects TRBV19 to TRBJ2-3, with D hard to call. CDR3 length: 15 residues. The V and J ends lost 9 bases and 2 bases respectively, with 18 bases between them. In germline, CDR1 is LNHDA, CDR2 SQIVND (reference sequence). CDR3 sequence reads: CASSTTIQITDTQYF. The DNA for the CDR3 is TGTGCCAGCTCAACCACCATACAGATCACAGATACGCAGTATTTT.

The table lists this clonotype with many counts. J is TRBJ2-3 and V is TRBV6-2 or TRBV6-3; D unresolved. Germline V gene sequence: CDR1 MNHEY, CDR2 SVGEGT. The CDR3 totals 13 residues. With 6 bases removed from V and 4 bases from J, the gap between germline ends came to 11 bases. CDR3 in DNA: TGTGCCAGCAGATCCTCCAGTTCAGATACGCAGTATTTT. This encodes CASRSSSSDTQYF.

About this clonotype itself: A read error is possible here, since a much larger clone lies one base away. V is TRBV7-2 and J is TRBJ2-7; D is unresolved. Germline V gene sequence: CDR1 SGHTA, CDR2 FQGNSA. The CDR3 is 15 amino acids. CDR3 sequence reads: CAISLAGVLSYEQYF. CDR3 DNA sequence: TGTGCCATCAGCTTAGCAGGTGTTCTCAGCTACGAGCAGTACTTC.

This clonotype was seen many times. The chain links TRBV7-3 to TRBJ2-1; a weak D match, TRBD1 (5 bases). This CDR3 comprises 14 residues. Germline CDR1 and CDR2: SGHTA and FQGTGA. V was cut by 5 bases and J by 0 bases, with 8 bases left in between. The CDR3 spells CASSGASSYNEQFF. CDR3 nucleotides: TGTGCCAGCAGCGGGGCAAGCTCCTACAATGAGCAGTTCTTC. Looking up the rest from reference TRBV7-3 and TRBJ2-1 gives the full variable domain: GAGVSQTPSNKVTEKGKYVELRCDPISGHTALYWYRQSLGQGPEFLIYFQGTGAADDSGLPNDRFFAVRPEGSVSTLKIQRTERGDSAVYLCASSGASSYNEQFFGPGTRLTVL.

This clonotype occurred many times. Written as DNA, the CDR3 is TGTGCCAGCAGCCAGGGTTTGTGGGGCTACACCTTC. This sequence encodes CASSQGLWGYTF. The chain links TRBV7-2 to TRBJ1-2, with D perhaps matching TRBD1 (5 bases). Trimming shortened V by 5 bases and J by 8 bases, and 12 bases separated the two germline ends. This CDR3 is built from 12 residues. CDR1 and CDR2 from the germline V gene are SGHTA and FQGNSA.

This clonotype was counted many times. The chain's CDR3 is CASSAGQGPYNEQFF. Written as DNA, the CDR3 is TGTGCCAGCAGCGCAGGACAGGGCCCCTACAATGAGCAGTTCTTC. The chain is built from TRBV9 and TRBJ2-1, with 8 bases matching TRBD1. Germline lookup yields CDR1 SGDLS and CDR2 YYNGEE. The CDR3 length is 15 residues. V lost 3 bases and J lost 2; bases outside the gene matches: 4. The whole variable domain, filled in from reference TRBV9 and TRBJ2-1, reads DSGVTQTPKHLITATGQRVTLRCSPRSGDLSVYWYQQSLDQGLQFLIQYYNGEERAKGNILERFSAQQFPDLHSELNLSSLELGDSALYFCASSAGQGPYNEQFFGPGTRLTVL.

This clonotype was recorded at least ten times. The CDR3 is CASRTGAGQPQHF. In DNA form, the CDR3 reads TGTGCCAGCAGGACAGGGGCCGGACAGCCCCAGCATTTT. This sequence joins TRBV28 and TRBJ1-5; 8 positions agree with TRBD1. Trimming took 6 bases from V and 7 from J; bases not matched to a gene: 5. This CDR3 is built from 13 residues. The germline CDR1 and CDR2 sequences are MDHEN and SYDVKM.

At least ten counts were recorded for this clonotype. This rearrangement joins TRBV5-1 to TRBJ2-1; 13 bases line up with TRBD2. J lost 9 bases, V lost 4 bases, and 4 bases had no gene match. The CDR3 loop spans 14 amino acids. Germline CDR1 and CDR2: SGHRS and YFSETQ. The CDR3 region is CASSAGLAGIEQFF. The CDR3, as DNA: TGCGCCAGCAGCGCGGGACTAGCGGGAATTGAGCAGTTCTTC.

Ten or more counts support this clonotype. The chain recombines TRBV4-3 with TRBJ2-7; 12 bases align to TRBD2. From germline, CDR1 is LGHNA and CDR2 YSLEER. This CDR3 comprises 15 residues. V was clipped by 4 bases and J by 2 bases; unmatched bases: 3. CDR3 in DNA: TGCGCCAGCAGCCTGAGACTAGCGGGGGCCTACGAGCAGTACTTC. Translation: CASSLRLAGAYEQYF.

This clonotype appeared many times. The rearrangement uses TRBV20-1 and TRBJ2-7, with D maybe TRBD2 (5 bases). CDR1 is DFQATT and CDR2 is SNEGSKA in the germline V gene (reference sequence). Trimming cost V 1 base and J 3 bases, with 13 bases left between them. The CDR3 is 14 residues long. CDR3 coding DNA: TGCAGTGCTAGAGTGCCAGCGGTCGACTACGAGCAGTACTTC. It codes for CSARVPAVDYEQYF.